A selection of T cell receptor beta chains follows, all from one sample in a study of Ad26.COV2.S vaccination and SARS-CoV-2 variants. The table came from immunoSEQ multiplex PCR; TCRdb's copy has only in-frame clones and leaves some out. The table includes nearly 95,000 clones, around 82% detected once. This material consisted of peripheral blood, taken after recovery from COVID-19. These receptors all come from a human donor who had recovered from COVID-19. Both conserved end residues are part of each CDR3. The D gene is left open where the match is weak. The size field is filled for only some rows; it gives once, few, many or a size class.

J | D | V | size | DNA | CDR3
TRBJ1-1 | NA | TRBV13 | NA | TGTGCCAGCAGCCCCCGTGGGGCGCGGACTGAAGCTTTCTTT | CASSPRGARTEAFF
TRBJ1-5 | NA | TRBV13 | NA | TGTGCCAGCAGCTATGGCGGTCCGGGGGCTATGGTTGAGCCCCAGCATTTT | CASSYGGPGAMVEPQHF
TRBJ2-7 | TRBD2 | TRBV7-2 | NA | TGTGCCAGCAGCTTTAGCGGGAGCTCCTACGAGCAGTACTTC | CASSFSGSSYEQYF
TRBJ2-7 | NA | TRBV7-2 | NA | TGTGCCAGCAGCCCCATACCAGGGAGCTCCTACGAGCAGTACTTC | CASSPIPGSSYEQYF
TRBJ2-7 | TRBD2 | TRBV3-1/TRBV3-2 | NA | TGTGCCAGCAGCGGGAGCGGGAGAATAGGCGAGCAGTACTTC | CASSGSGRIGEQYF
TRBJ1-4 | NA | TRBV3-1/TRBV3-2 | NA | TGTGCCAGCAGTCCCAGGGGACACGGTAATGAAAAACTGTTTTTT | CASSPRGHGNEKLFF
TRBJ1-5 | NA | TRBV7-2 | once | TGTGCCAGCAGCTTGGACGGCCTACAGAATCAGCCCCAGCATTTT | CASSLDGLQNQPQHF
TRBJ2-1 | NA | TRBV24-1 | NA | TGTGCCACCAGTGATTTGCAAGGGCAGAACTACAATGAGCAGTTCTTC | CATSDLQGQNYNEQFF
TRBJ1-1 | NA | TRBV7-5 | NA | TGTTTGAAGGTGAACACTGAAGCTTTCTTT | CLKVNTEAFF
TRBJ2-1 | NA | TRBV6-5 | NA | TGTGCCAGCAGTTACTCGGCTGGAAACAGTTACAATGAGCAGTTCTTC | CASSYSAGNSYNEQFF
TRBJ1-4 | NA | TRBV27 | NA | TGTGCCAGCAGAACCCCGAGCAGGCCCAAACTGTTTTTT | CASRTPSRPKLFF
TRBJ2-7 | NA | TRBV9 | NA | TGTGCCAGCAGCGTAGCTGCATTTAGCGACGAGCAGTACTTC | CASSVAAFSDEQYF
TRBJ1-2 | NA | TRBV7-2 | NA | TGTGCCAGCAGCTTAGACAGGGCCGGCGGCTACACCTTC | CASSLDRAGGYTF
TRBJ2-1 | NA | TRBV5-1 | NA | TGCGCCAGCAGCGAGGCGCCTTCCTCCTACAATGAGCAGTTCTTC | CASSEAPSSYNEQFF
TRBJ1-1 | NA | TRBV28 | NA | TGTGCCAGCAGTTTGGGGACGAGTGAAGCTTTCTTT | CASSLGTSEAFF
TRBJ1-2 | NA | TRBV25-1 | NA | TGTGCCAGCAGTGACCCCCCTGGCTACACCTTC | CASSDPPGYTF
TRBJ1-5 | NA | TRBV28 | NA | TGTGCCAGCGGCATTGAGGATCAGCCCCAGCATTTT | CASGIEDQPQHF
TRBJ1-1 | NA | TRBV11-3 | NA | TGTGCCAGCAGCAATGACAATATGAACACTGAAGCTTTCTTT | CASSNDNMNTEAFF
TRBJ2-2 | TRBD2 | TRBV4-2 | NA | TGTGCCAGCAGCCAGGCGCAAACGCGGGAGAGGGCCGGGGAGCTGTTTTTT | CASSQAQTRERAGELFF
TRBJ2-7 | NA | TRBV28 | NA | TGTGCCAGCAGTTTGGGCCAGGCCGGCTACGAGCAGTACTTC | CASSLGQAGYEQYF
TRBJ2-3 | NA | TRBV14 | NA | TGTGCCAGCAGCCAAGATAGTGGTTTGGATACGCAGTATTTT | CASSQDSGLDTQYF
TRBJ2-7 | NA | TRBV5-5 | NA | TGTGCCAGCAGCTTGAGGGCAGGGGACTACGAGCAGTACTTC | CASSLRAGDYEQYF
TRBJ2-2 | TRBD1 | TRBV12-5 | NA | TGTGCTAGTGGTGTGGACAGGGGGCGGGACGGGGAGCTGTTTTTT | CASGVDRGRDGELFF
TRBJ2-1 | NA | TRBV28 | NA | TGTGCCAGCAGTGTCTCCTACAATGAGCAGTTCTTC | CASSVSYNEQFF